This record covers a single T cell receptor (beta chain). These data belong to a study of blood T cell repertoires in COVID-19. Study-level information: Whether acute or convalescent, the COVID-19 samples came from the United States, Italy and Spain. From T cells, B-cell-depleted T cells, or PBMCs came the material, which was cDNA or gDNA.

Per the original data handling: Using reference gene primer amplification, nucleated cell counts were estimated. Produced via immunoSEQ multiplex PCR; TCRdb's table is partial and in-frame only. The DNA gave D and trimming, while V, J and clone size come from that table. The repertoire holds around 120,000 clones, with 65% to 75% as singletons. The CDR3 totals 13 residues. The trim removed 4 bases at V and 9 bases at J, leaving 5 bases unmatched. The receptor comes from a man older than 75 with acute or convalescent COVID-19. Input material: peripheral blood. The chain links TRBV12-3 or TRBV12-4 to TRBJ2-1; 8 bases are shared with TRBD1. The CDR3 sequence is CASSWAGGGEQFF. Here the CDR3 DNA reads TGTGCCAGCAGTTGGGCAGGGGGCGGTGAGCAGTTCTTC.